This TCR beta chain stems from a study of T cell repertoires in cytomegalovirus infection. This clonotype was found once. Its antigen remains unidentified. Germline CDR1 is MNHNS and CDR2 is SASEGT. The CDR3 length is 15 residues. V lost 0 bases and J 2 bases, leaving 9 bases between the germline ends. General study findings and limits: Within the response measured ex vivo, HLA-C-restricted CMV-specific TCR beta clonotypes were dominant. The cumulative frequency of public TCR beta families identified carriers of CMV plus the relevant HLA.

One entry per CDR3 protein results from TCRdb running MiXCR on the reads. The profile shows some 480,000 distinct CDR3 sequences, 33% of them singletons. The sequencing here drew on cultured PBMCs, taken from culture after CMV antigen stimulation. The clonotype comes from a human donor in good health (CMV status not recorded). Some clones in this sample may be carry-over from other donors' samples. The chain is built from TRBV6-1 and TRBJ2-3; either TRBD1 or TRBD2 may fit D (5 bases each). The CDR3 coding sequence is TGTGCCAGCAGTGAAGCGAGGGGTTTCACAGATACGCAGTATTTT. This encodes CASSEARGFTDTQYF.